Presented here are 28 T cell receptor beta chains from one specimen sequenced in a study of neoadjuvant anti-PD-1 for oral cavity cancer. Clones were read by immunoSEQ multiplex PCR, and TCRdb kept only the in-frame ones, dropping some. In the table there are thousands of clones, 76% of which are singletons. Source: PBMCs, taken before nivolumab (anti-PD-1) treatment. The receptors stem from a person between 40 and 80 years old with oral cavity squamous cell carcinoma.

The sample holds one count of this clone. The V and J genes are TRBV5-4 and TRBJ2-1; D might be TRBD1 (5 bases). Germline CDR1 reads SGHNT; CDR2 reads YYREEE (reference sequence). The ends were cut back, 1 base at V and 0 bases at J, with 8 bases in the middle. This CDR3 comprises 15 residues. The DNA for the CDR3 is TGTGCCAGCAGCTTGTCTACAGGCTCCTACAATGAGCAGTTCTTC. Encoded protein: CASSLSTGSYNEQFF.

The chain couples TRBV4-1 to TRBJ2-1; TRBD1 matches at 7 bases. The CDR3 totals 16 residues. Looked up from germline, CDR1 is MGHRA and CDR2 is YSYEKL. V lost 4 bases to trimming and J lost 0 bases; unmatched junction nucleotides: 6. The CDR3 DNA is TGCGCCAGCAGCCCAGAGGGACAGAGCTCCTACAATGAGCAGTTCTTC. It is translated as CASSPEGQSSYNEQFF.

This clone occurred a few times. The chain employs TRBV19 and TRBJ1-2; D gene unclear. Germline values: CDR1 LNHDA, CDR2 SQIVND (reference sequence). V was pared by 0 bases and J by 4 bases, with 9 bases between. The CDR3 covers 14 residues. CDR3 residues: CASSIDFTGYGYTF. The CDR3 nucleotides read TGTGCCAGTAGTATAGATTTCACCGGCTATGGCTACACCTTC.

V gene TRBV6-1 combines with J gene TRBJ2-7, with 8 bases fitting TRBD1. Looked up from germline, CDR1 is MNHNS and CDR2 is SASEGT. The CDR3 is made up of 15 amino acids. V trimming: 5 bases; J trimming: 3 bases; junction bases outside the gene matches: 9. The CDR3 DNA reads TGTGCCAGCAGTCCAGGACAGGGAGGTTTCTACGAGCAGTACTTC. It specifies CASSPGQGGFYEQYF.

V usage is TRBV5-5 and J usage is TRBJ2-3, with D possibly TRBD2 on 6 matching bases. V lost 6 bases, J lost 2 bases, and 16 bases lay in between. The germline CDR1 and CDR2 sequences are SGHKS and YYEKEE (reference sequence). The CDR3 length is 15 residues. The CDR3 here is CASTPIAEFTDTQYF. Written as DNA, the CDR3 is TGTGCCAGCACCCCTATAGCGGAATTCACAGATACGCAGTATTTT. The full variable domain, with the rest looked up from reference TRBV5-5 and TRBJ2-3, is DAGVTQSPTHLIKTRGQQVTLRCSPISGHKSVSWYQQVLGQGPQFIFQYYEKEERGRGNFPDRFSARQFPNYSSELNVNALLLGDSALYLCASTPIAEFTDTQYFGPGTRLTVL.

This clone came up a few times. This rearrangement joins TRBV5-5 to TRBJ1-6; 9 positions agree with TRBD1. V shed 5 bases and J 7 bases; nucleotides not matched to a gene: 4. CDR3 size: 14 residues. Germline V gives CDR1 SGHKS, CDR2 YYEKEE (reference sequence). The CDR3 sequence: CASSYGTGNSPLHF. CDR3 coding DNA: TGTGCCAGCAGTTACGGGACAGGGAATTCACCCCTCCACTTT.

This clone was seen a few times. This chain links TRBV10-3 with TRBJ1-4; D is unclear. This CDR3 region has 13 residues. Trimming removed 10 bases from V and 0 bases from J, with 9 bases in between. Germline CDR1 reads ENHRY; CDR2 reads SYGVKD. Written as DNA, the CDR3 is TGTGCCAGTCACAGCGCAACTAATGAAAAACTGTTTTTT. The encoded protein is CASHSATNEKLFF.

The CDR3 bases are TGTGCCAGCAGCAATCGGGACAGGGGAACAGATACGCAGTATTTT. Amino acid sequence: CASSNRDRGTDTQYF. The chain carries TRBV5-4 and TRBJ2-3, with 10 bases fitting TRBD1. V lost 4 bases and J lost 3; bases outside the gene matches: 5. The CDR3 loop spans 15 amino acids. Germline CDR1 reads SGHNT; CDR2 reads YYREEE (reference sequence).

The genes are TRBV5-1 and TRBJ2-2; no definite D call. The CDR3 is made up of 16 amino acids. Germline V lookup: CDR1 SGHRS, CDR2 YFSETQ. Trimming took off 0 bases at V and 3 bases at J, with 12 bases between the two ends. CDR3 loop: CASSLAPVGDTGELFF. Written as DNA, the CDR3 is TGCGCCAGCAGCTTGGCACCAGTTGGGGACACCGGGGAGCTGTTTTTT.

The chain links TRBV10-3 to TRBJ2-3, with D hard to call. Germline CDR1 is ENHRY and CDR2 is SYGVKD. V was pared by 3 bases and J by 0 bases, with 7 bases between. The CDR3 is made up of 14 amino acids. Written as DNA, the CDR3 is TGTGCCATCAGTGATCCGGACAGCACAGATACGCAGTATTTT. This codes for CAISDPDSTDTQYF.

This clone came up once. This rearrangement joins TRBV5-8 to TRBJ2-5; TRBD1 matches 11 bases. From germline, CDR1 is SGHTS and CDR2 YDEGEE. V shed 4 bases, J shed 1 base, and the junction held 6 bases outside the gene matches. CDR3 length: 16 residues. The CDR3 region is CASSPWTGGFQETQYF. DNA for the CDR3: TGTGCCAGCAGCCCCTGGACAGGGGGCTTCCAAGAGACCCAGTACTTC.

V is TRBV4-3 and J is TRBJ1-5; D perhaps matches TRBD1 (5 bases). Trimming pared 3 bases from V and 3 bases from J, leaving 6 bases between. The length of the CDR3 is 13 residues. Germline V lookup: CDR1 LGHNA, CDR2 YSLEER. The CDR3 spells CASSQTVNQPQHF. The CDR3 DNA follows: TGCGCCAGCAGCCAGACAGTCAATCAGCCCCAGCATTTT.

The chain is built from TRBV19 and TRBJ2-6; 9 bases map to TRBD1. V trimming: 7 bases; J trimming: 2 bases; junction bases outside the gene matches: 12. CDR3 length equals 18 residues. Germline V gives CDR1 LNHDA, CDR2 SQIVND (reference sequence). The CDR3 loop is CASTNPGTGLAGANVLTF. The CDR3 DNA is TGTGCCAGTACCAACCCCGGGACAGGGTTGGCTGGGGCCAACGTCCTGACTTTC.

The chain couples TRBV6-6 to TRBJ2-7, with D tentatively TRBD2 (5 bases). Trimming left V 6 bases short and J 3 bases short, with 21 bases between. The CDR3 is 16 amino acids. The germline V gene has CDR1 MNHNY and CDR2 SVGAGI (reference sequence). The CDR3 reads CASSPLEPGSDYEQYF. The DNA for the CDR3 is TGTGCCAGCAGCCCACTAGAACCGGGCTCGGACTACGAGCAGTACTTC.

The J gene is TRBJ1-4, the V gene TRBV4-1, with no clear D. Germline CDR1 and CDR2: MGHRA and YSYEKL. There are 14 residues in the CDR3. Trimming cost V 7 bases and J 0 bases, with 9 bases left between them. The chain's CDR3 is CASTLYATNEKLFF. In nucleotides, the CDR3 is TGCGCCAGCACCTTGTATGCAACTAATGAAAAACTGTTTTTT.

This sequence joins TRBV11-2 and TRBJ1-1; no definite D call. V lost 4 bases, J lost 7 bases, and 13 bases lay in between. The CDR3 sequence is 13 residues long. From germline, CDR1 is SGHAT and CDR2 FQNNGV. The CDR3 DNA reads as TGTGCCAGCAGCTGGGCACCCGGGAGTGAAGCTTTCTTT. As protein: CASSWAPGSEAFF. Complete variable domain (other parts from reference TRBV11-2 and TRBJ1-1): EAGVAQSPRYKIIEKRQSVAFWCNPISGHATLYWYQQILGQGPKLLIQFQNNGVVDDSQLPKDRFSAERLKGVDSTLKIQPAKLEDSAVYLCASSWAPGSEAFFGQGTRLTVV.

The DNA of the CDR3 is TGTGCCAGCTCAGGGATAGGCGGAAGCAATCAGCCCCAGCATTTT. Translated, it gives CASSGIGGSNQPQHF. The chain links TRBV18 to TRBJ1-5; no reliable D call. There are 15 residues in the CDR3. V lost 5 bases, J lost 1 base, and 12 bases lay in between. Germline-derived CDR1 and CDR2 are KGHSH and LQKENI.

This clone was recorded a few times. This chain connects TRBV30 to TRBJ1-6; 7 positions match TRBD1. This CDR3 is built from 16 residues. Germline-derived CDR1 and CDR2 are GTSNPN and SVGIG (reference sequence). The junction had 10 bases not matched to a gene; V was cut back by 1 base and J by 7 bases. The chain's CDR3 is CAWSGSGQSGNSPLHF. In nucleotides, the CDR3 is TGTGCCTGGAGTGGTTCGGGACAGTCGGGGAATTCACCCCTCCACTTT.

The CDR3 region is CASSPGRSNTGELFF. CDR3 coding DNA: TGCGCCAGCAGCCCTGGCAGGTCGAACACCGGGGAGCTGTTTTTT. The chain employs TRBV5-1 and TRBJ2-2; D uncertain. Germline V gene sequence: CDR1 SGHRS, CDR2 YFSETQ. V lost 4 bases and J 0 bases, leaving 10 bases between the germline ends. This CDR3 is 15 amino acids long.

This sequence joins TRBV4-3 and TRBJ2-7; maybe TRBD1 (5 bases). The CDR3 sequence is 15 residues long. Germline assignment: CDR1 LGHNA and CDR2 YSLEER. Trimming shortened V by 1 base and J by 0 bases, and 10 bases separated the two germline ends. The CDR3 coding sequence is TGCGCCAGCAGCCAAGGCAGGGAAGGCTCCTACGAGCAGTACTTC. Its protein is CASSQGREGSYEQYF.

V is TRBV15 and J is TRBJ1-4, with TRBD1 identical over 7 bases. The CDR3 length is 16 residues. Germline values: CDR1 LNHNV, CDR2 YYDKDF (reference sequence). Trimming removed 0 bases from V and 6 bases from J; junction bases left unmatched: 7. DNA of the CDR3: TGTGCCACCAGCAGAGATAGAGGAGGGGGCGATGAAAAACTGTTTTTT. Translating it yields CATSRDRGGGDEKLFF.

J is TRBJ1-2 and V is TRBV19; D might be TRBD1 (5 bases). CDR1 and CDR2 from the germline V gene are LNHDA and SQIVND (reference sequence). This CDR3 spans 15 amino acids. The V and J ends lost 3 bases and 4 bases respectively, with 15 bases between them. The CDR3 protein is CASSIPAGGIYGYTF. CDR3 coding DNA: TGTGCCAGTAGTATCCCTGCCGGGGGTATCTATGGCTACACCTTC. The full variable domain, rest sourced from reference TRBV19 and TRBJ1-2, is DGGITQSPKYLFRKEGQNVTLSCEQNLNHDAMYWYRQDPGQGLRLIYYSQIVNDFQKGDIAEGYSVSREKKESFPLTVTSAQKNPTAFYLCASSIPAGGIYGYTFGSGTRLTVV.

V and J are TRBV9 and TRBJ2-1; D is unclear. Between the trimmed V and J ends, which lost 4 bases and 4 bases, there was a span of 12 bases. In germline, CDR1 is SGDLS, CDR2 YYNGEE. The CDR3 consists of 14 residues. The CDR3 spells CASSPRNRYNEQFF. DNA for the CDR3: TGTGCCAGCAGCCCGCGGAACCGATACAATGAGCAGTTCTTC.

This chain joins TRBV19 and TRBJ2-3, with D maybe TRBD2 (6 bases). Germline V gene sequence: CDR1 LNHDA, CDR2 SQIVND (reference sequence). CDR3 length: 14 residues. Trimming took 5 bases from V and 0 from J, leaving 9 bases between them. As DNA, the CDR3 is TGTGCCAGTAGTCAACTAGCAAGCACAGATACGCAGTATTTT. This translates into CASSQLASTDTQYF. The variable domain in full, completed from reference TRBV19 and TRBJ2-3, reads DGGITQSPKYLFRKEGQNVTLSCEQNLNHDAMYWYRQDPGQGLRLIYYSQIVNDFQKGDIAEGYSVSREKKESFPLTVTSAQKNPTAFYLCASSQLASTDTQYFGPGTRLTVL.

The CDR3 protein is CASSPQEIYEAFF. CDR3 nucleotide sequence: TGTGCCAGCAGTCCCCAGGAGATATATGAAGCTTTCTTT. V is TRBV6-1 and J is TRBJ1-1; D is unresolved. CDR3 length equals 13 residues. Germline V gene sequence: CDR1 MNHNS, CDR2 SASEGT. Trimming shortened V by 5 bases and J by 7 bases, and 14 bases separated the two germline ends.

The V gene is TRBV10-3, the J gene TRBJ2-2; a weak D match, TRBD1 (6 bases). The CDR3 runs 15 residues. CDR1 ENHRY and CDR2 SYGVKD come from the germline V gene. V lost 2 bases to trimming and J lost 7 bases, with 14 bases between them. The DNA for the CDR3 is TGTGCCATCAGTGAGAACAGGGTTTCGGGCGGGGAGCTGTTTTTT. Translation gives CAISENRVSGGELFF.

This chain uses TRBV14 with TRBJ1-4; TRBD1 might be the D (5 bases). CDR1 and CDR2 from the germline V gene are SGHDN and FVKESK. V was cut by 3 bases and J by 3 bases, with 11 bases left in between. CDR3 length: 15 amino acids. This chain's CDR3 is CASSHGGIANEKLFF. CDR3 nucleotide sequence: TGTGCCAGCAGCCATGGGGGAATTGCTAATGAAAAACTGTTTTTT. The full variable domain, rest sourced from reference TRBV14 and TRBJ1-4, is EAGVTQFPSHSVIEKGQTVTLRCDPISGHDNLYWYRRVMGKEIKFLLHFVKESKQDESGMPNNRFLAERTGGTYSTLKVQPAELEDSGVYFCASSHGGIANEKLFFGSGTQLSVL.

The rearrangement joins TRBV4-3 to TRBJ1-5; D is ambiguous. This CDR3 comprises 15 residues. V was clipped by 0 bases and J by 3 bases, with 9 bases between them. From germline, CDR1 is LGHNA and CDR2 YSLEER. In nucleotides, the CDR3 is TGCGCCAGCAGCCAAGATCTAGGCCACAATCAGCCCCAGCATTTT. This codes for CASSQDLGHNQPQHF.